These T cell receptor beta chains were read from a single sample in a study of vaccination and CD4 T cells after COVID-19. TCRdb reprocessed the PCR reads via MiXCR and lists one record per CDR3 protein. Altogether roughly 13,000 distinct CDR3 sequences are present, 29% being singletons, with the ten largest covering 15% to 20%. Their antigens are not known. Source: CD4+ T cells from blood, cultured in vitro, taken before SARS-CoV-2 vaccination. These receptor sequences come from a human donor who received a COVID-19 vaccine. Each CDR3 is given with its conserved first and last residue. The D gene is left open where the match is weak. The size of a clone is reported for some rows only, either as once, few or many, or as a class for expanded clones.

v_gene: TRBV19
abundance: NA
j_gene: TRBJ1-1
d_gene: TRBD1
CDR3aa: CASSHRGRRGETEAFF
CDR3nt: TGTGCCAGTAGTCACAGGGGGCGCAGGGGAGAGACTGAAGCTTTCTTT

v_gene: TRBV2
abundance: medium-sized
j_gene: TRBJ1-6
d_gene: NA
CDR3aa: CASSATQGTLSPLHF
CDR3nt: TGTGCCAGCAGTGCCACACAGGGTACTCTTTCACCCCTCCACTTT

v_gene: TRBV7-9
abundance: NA
j_gene: TRBJ1-3
d_gene: TRBD1
CDR3aa: CASTRTGTGNTIYF
CDR3nt: TGTGCCAGCACCCGGACAGGGACTGGAAACACCATATATTTT

v_gene: TRBV20-1
abundance: NA
j_gene: TRBJ2-5
d_gene: TRBD1
CDR3aa: CSGRGPLQETQYF
CDR3nt: TGCAGTGGCAGGGGGCCTCTCCAAGAGACCCAGTACTTC

v_gene: TRBV19
abundance: few
j_gene: TRBJ2-7
d_gene: NA
CDR3aa: CASSPKGGGTFDEQYF
CDR3nt: TGTGCCAGTAGCCCCAAGGGGGGGGGAACCTTCGACGAGCAGTACTTC

v_gene: TRBV20-1
abundance: few
j_gene: TRBJ2-3
d_gene: NA
CDR3aa: CSAPLRDPRGTQYF
CDR3nt: TGCAGTGCTCCTTTGCGGGACCCACGGGGTACGCAGTATTTT

v_gene: TRBV7-9
abundance: NA
j_gene: TRBJ1-1
d_gene: NA
CDR3aa: CASSLAREAFF
CDR3nt: TGTGCCAGCAGCTTGGCGAGGGAAGCTTTCTTT

v_gene: TRBV7-9
abundance: NA
j_gene: TRBJ1-1
d_gene: NA
CDR3aa: CASSLSGTMNTEAFF
CDR3nt: TGTGCCAGCAGCTTATCCGGGACAATGAACACTGAAGCTTTCTTT

v_gene: TRBV6-5
abundance: few
j_gene: TRBJ1-1
d_gene: NA
CDR3aa: CASSYETGYTEAFF
CDR3nt: TGTGCCAGCAGTTACGAGACAGGCTACACTGAAGCTTTCTTT

v_gene: TRBV7-6
abundance: few
j_gene: TRBJ2-5
d_gene: TRBD2
CDR3aa: CASSAYSSGGQETQYF
CDR3nt: TGTGCCAGCAGCGCCTATTCTAGCGGGGGCCAAGAGACCCAGTACTTC

v_gene: TRBV5-3
abundance: NA
j_gene: TRBJ2-3
d_gene: TRBD2
CDR3aa: CARSLIGTSPTDTQYF
CDR3nt: TGTGCCAGAAGCTTGATCGGGACTAGCCCCACAGATACGCAGTATTTT

v_gene: TRBV30
abundance: few
j_gene: TRBJ1-2
d_gene: NA
CDR3aa: CAWSAFGTDDYGYTF
CDR3nt: TGTGCCTGGAGTGCCTTCGGGACGGACGACTATGGCTACACCTTC

v_gene: TRBV18
abundance: NA
j_gene: TRBJ2-5
d_gene: NA
CDR3aa: CASSPVGAGTQETQYF
CDR3nt: TGTGCCAGCTCACCAGTTGGGGCAGGGACCCAAGAGACCCAGTACTTC

v_gene: TRBV7-9
abundance: few
j_gene: TRBJ1-3
d_gene: NA
CDR3aa: CASSLDIGNTIYF
CDR3nt: TGTGCCAGCAGCCTAGACATTGGAAACACCATATATTTT

v_gene: TRBV20-1
abundance: few
j_gene: TRBJ1-1
d_gene: NA
CDR3aa: CSARFGREAFF
CDR3nt: TGCAGTGCTAGATTCGGCAGGGAAGCTTTCTTT

v_gene: TRBV20-1
abundance: NA
j_gene: TRBJ2-3
d_gene: TRBD2
CDR3aa: CSATKSASGDTQYF
CDR3nt: TGCAGTGCTACAAAATCTGCTAGCGGAGATACGCAGTATTTT

v_gene: TRBV6-1
abundance: NA
j_gene: TRBJ2-5
d_gene: TRBD2
CDR3aa: CASSERWFGRGGRETQYF
CDR3nt: TGTGCCAGCAGTGAGAGGTGGTTCGGGCGGGGGGGCCGAGAGACCCAGTACTTC

v_gene: TRBV29-1
abundance: NA
j_gene: TRBJ1-1
d_gene: TRBD1
CDR3aa: CSVEVDRGGEAFF
CDR3nt: TGCAGCGTTGAAGTGGACAGGGGAGGTGAAGCTTTCTTT

v_gene: TRBV18
abundance: NA
j_gene: TRBJ2-7
d_gene: TRBD2
CDR3aa: CASSPNRLAGGPYEQYF
CDR3nt: TGTGCCAGCTCACCGAACAGACTAGCGGGGGGGCCCTACGAGCAGTACTTC

v_gene: TRBV6-5
abundance: few
j_gene: TRBJ1-2
d_gene: TRBD1
CDR3aa: CASSYSGQGGYTF
CDR3nt: TGTGCCAGCAGTTACTCGGGACAGGGTGGCTACACCTTC

v_gene: TRBV6-1
abundance: NA
j_gene: TRBJ1-2
d_gene: TRBD1
CDR3aa: CASRTGGRGYTF
CDR3nt: TGTGCCAGTAGGACAGGGGGCCGTGGCTACACCTTC

v_gene: TRBV6-5
abundance: NA
j_gene: TRBJ2-7
d_gene: TRBD2
CDR3aa: CASSSTSGPYEQYF
CDR3nt: TGTGCCAGCAGTTCGACTAGCGGTCCCTACGAGCAGTACTTC

v_gene: TRBV30
abundance: NA
j_gene: TRBJ2-1
d_gene: NA
CDR3aa: CAWRRQVNEQFF
CDR3nt: TGTGCCTGGAGAAGGCAGGTTAATGAGCAGTTCTTC

v_gene: TRBV7-2
abundance: few
j_gene: TRBJ2-7
d_gene: NA
CDR3aa: CASSLDRSYEQYF
CDR3nt: TGTGCCAGCAGCCTGGACAGATCCTACGAGCAGTACTTC

v_gene: TRBV7-3
abundance: NA
j_gene: TRBJ2-1
d_gene: TRBD2
CDR3aa: CASSLNGGGDDEQFF
CDR3nt: TGTGCCAGCAGCTTAAATGGCGGGGGGGATGATGAGCAGTTCTTC

v_gene: TRBV2
abundance: few
j_gene: TRBJ2-3
d_gene: NA
CDR3aa: CASKGEVTDTQYF
CDR3nt: TGTGCCAGCAAGGGGGAGGTAACAGATACGCAGTATTTT

v_gene: TRBV20-1
abundance: NA
j_gene: TRBJ2-1
d_gene: NA
CDR3aa: CSARDGSVAGAAEQFF
CDR3nt: TGCAGTGCTAGAGATGGTTCCGTGGCCGGGGCCGCTGAGCAGTTCTTC

v_gene: TRBV7-9
abundance: NA
j_gene: TRBJ2-5
d_gene: TRBD2
CDR3aa: CASSLGLAEETQYF
CDR3nt: TGTGCCAGCAGCTTAGGACTAGCGGAAGAGACCCAGTACTTC

v_gene: TRBV19
abundance: medium-sized
j_gene: TRBJ1-5
d_gene: NA
CDR3aa: CASSIQGGGYQPQHF
CDR3nt: TGTGCCAGTAGTATTCAGGGTGGGGGGTATCAGCCCCAGCATTTT

v_gene: TRBV2
abundance: NA
j_gene: TRBJ2-3
d_gene: TRBD2
CDR3aa: CASCAVRGAITDTQYF
CDR3nt: TGTGCCAGCTGCGCGGTGCGGGGGGCCATCACAGATACGCAGTATTTT

v_gene: TRBV10-3
abundance: few
j_gene: TRBJ1-2
d_gene: NA
CDR3aa: CAISEGLGGADGYTF
CDR3nt: TGTGCCATCAGTGAAGGGCTGGGAGGGGCGGATGGCTACACCTTC

v_gene: TRBV6-1
abundance: NA
j_gene: TRBJ2-7
d_gene: TRBD2
CDR3aa: CASIGLAGVSYEQYF
CDR3nt: TGTGCCAGCATTGGACTAGCGGGGGTCTCCTACGAGCAGTACTTC

v_gene: TRBV7-6
abundance: NA
j_gene: TRBJ2-5
d_gene: TRBD2
CDR3aa: CASSLVPSSGQETQYF
CDR3nt: TGTGCCAGCAGCTTAGTCCCTTCTAGCGGCCAAGAGACCCAGTACTTC

v_gene: TRBV12-3/TRBV12-4
abundance: NA
j_gene: TRBJ2-3
d_gene: NA
CDR3aa: CASSPSADTQYF
CDR3nt: TGTGCCAGCAGTCCATCGGCGGATACGCAGTATTTT

v_gene: TRBV6-4
abundance: NA
j_gene: TRBJ2-3
d_gene: TRBD2
CDR3aa: CASSALAGGFDTQYF
CDR3nt: TGTGCCAGCAGTGCCCTAGCGGGGGGCTTCGATACGCAGTATTTT

v_gene: TRBV19
abundance: NA
j_gene: TRBJ1-2
d_gene: TRBD1
CDR3aa: CASSPRQGYGYTF
CDR3nt: TGTGCCAGTAGTCCCCGACAGGGCTATGGCTACACCTTC

v_gene: TRBV18
abundance: NA
j_gene: TRBJ2-7
d_gene: NA
CDR3aa: CASSAVPGPYEQYF
CDR3nt: TGTGCCAGCTCCGCGGTGCCAGGGCCCTACGAGCAGTACTTC

v_gene: TRBV3-1
abundance: few
j_gene: TRBJ1-6
d_gene: NA
CDR3aa: CASSQDSDTDNSPLHF
CDR3nt: TGTGCCAGCAGCCAAGATTCCGACACGGATAATTCACCCCTCCACTTT

v_gene: TRBV30
abundance: few
j_gene: TRBJ1-1
d_gene: TRBD1
CDR3aa: CAWSRPTGQGGMWNTEAFF
CDR3nt: TGTGCCTGGAGCCGACCGACTGGACAGGGGGGTATGTGGAACACTGAAGCTTTCTTT

v_gene: TRBV19
abundance: NA
j_gene: TRBJ1-5
d_gene: TRBD1
CDR3aa: CASSTWTGTNQPQHF
CDR3nt: TGTGCCAGTAGTACATGGACAGGGACAAATCAGCCCCAGCATTTT

v_gene: TRBV29-1
abundance: NA
j_gene: TRBJ1-4
d_gene: NA
CDR3aa: CSVAPGPEKLFF
CDR3nt: TGCAGCGTTGCCCCAGGGCCTGAAAAACTGTTTTTT

v_gene: TRBV24-1
abundance: NA
j_gene: TRBJ2-3
d_gene: NA
CDR3aa: CATSDEGADTQYF
CDR3nt: TGTGCCACCAGTGATGAGGGGGCAGATACGCAGTATTTT

v_gene: TRBV4-1
abundance: NA
j_gene: TRBJ2-5
d_gene: NA
CDR3aa: CASSQADGRSFRETQYF
CDR3nt: TGCGCCAGCAGCCAAGCCGACGGACGGTCGTTCAGAGAGACCCAGTACTTC

v_gene: TRBV18
abundance: NA
j_gene: TRBJ2-5
d_gene: TRBD2
CDR3aa: CASSPGLDRETQYF
CDR3nt: TGTGCCAGCTCCCCTGGACTAGACCGCGAGACCCAGTACTTC

v_gene: TRBV19
abundance: NA
j_gene: TRBJ1-2
d_gene: TRBD1
CDR3aa: CASSIAPGTVKGSDYGYTF
CDR3nt: TGTGCCAGTAGTATTGCGCCCGGGACAGTAAAAGGGAGCGACTATGGCTACACCTTC

v_gene: TRBV28
abundance: NA
j_gene: TRBJ2-3
d_gene: TRBD1
CDR3aa: CASSLAWTGSTDTQYF
CDR3nt: TGTGCCAGCAGTTTAGCCTGGACAGGGAGCACAGATACGCAGTATTTT

v_gene: TRBV12-3/TRBV12-4
abundance: NA
j_gene: TRBJ2-2
d_gene: TRBD2
CDR3aa: CASSKTSGGPYTGELFF
CDR3nt: TGTGCCAGCAGCAAAACTAGCGGGGGTCCCTACACCGGGGAGCTGTTTTTT

v_gene: TRBV20-1
abundance: few
j_gene: TRBJ1-1
d_gene: TRBD1
CDR3aa: CSARDPGGQNTEAFF
CDR3nt: TGCAGTGCTAGAGATCCAGGGGGCCAGAACACTGAAGCTTTCTTT

v_gene: TRBV7-7
abundance: NA
j_gene: TRBJ1-4
d_gene: NA
CDR3aa: CASSLGFGEKLFF
CDR3nt: TGTGCCAGCAGCTTAGGGTTTGGGGAAAAACTGTTTTTT

v_gene: TRBV30
abundance: NA
j_gene: TRBJ1-1
d_gene: NA
CDR3aa: CAWRKNRDTEAFF
CDR3nt: TGTGCCTGGAGAAAAAACAGGGACACTGAAGCTTTCTTT

v_gene: TRBV29-1
abundance: few
j_gene: TRBJ2-3
d_gene: TRBD2
CDR3aa: CSVDNAGTTSDTQYF
CDR3nt: TGCAGCGTTGATAACGCCGGGACTACCTCAGATACGCAGTATTTT

v_gene: TRBV20-1
abundance: NA
j_gene: TRBJ1-1
d_gene: TRBD1
CDR3aa: CSAVTGEDTEAFF
CDR3nt: TGCAGTGCAGTTACAGGGGAGGACACTGAAGCTTTCTTT

v_gene: TRBV9
abundance: NA
j_gene: TRBJ1-2
d_gene: TRBD1
CDR3aa: CASSVGQGQPNYGYTF
CDR3nt: TGTGCCAGCAGCGTAGGTCAGGGACAGCCCAACTATGGCTACACCTTC

v_gene: TRBV19
abundance: few
j_gene: TRBJ2-7
d_gene: NA
CDR3aa: CASSIRGPYEQYF
CDR3nt: TGTGCCAGTAGTATACGGGGCCCCTACGAGCAGTACTTC

v_gene: TRBV6-1
abundance: few
j_gene: TRBJ2-3
d_gene: TRBD2
CDR3aa: CASSEWGGGRDTQYF
CDR3nt: TGTGCCAGCAGTGAATGGGGCGGGGGGAGGGATACGCAGTATTTT

v_gene: TRBV10-3
abundance: NA
j_gene: TRBJ2-5
d_gene: TRBD2
CDR3aa: CAISEGLAAETQYF
CDR3nt: TGTGCCATCAGTGAGGGACTAGCAGCCGAGACCCAGTACTTC

v_gene: TRBV12-3/TRBV12-4
abundance: medium-sized
j_gene: TRBJ1-1
d_gene: TRBD1
CDR3aa: CASSFTGGQGTFF
CDR3nt: TGTGCCAGCAGCTTCACTGGGGGACAGGGTACTTTCTTT

v_gene: TRBV6-5
abundance: NA
j_gene: TRBJ2-1
d_gene: NA
CDR3aa: CASSYSMPGDSFEQFF
CDR3nt: TGTGCCAGCAGTTACTCGATGCCGGGGGATTCGTTTGAGCAGTTCTTC

v_gene: TRBV20-1
abundance: few
j_gene: TRBJ2-7
d_gene: TRBD2
CDR3aa: CSASLAGGEKQYF
CDR3nt: TGCAGTGCTAGCTTAGCGGGGGGGGAAAAACAGTACTTC